Sequencing of this TCR beta chain was carried out in a study of OX40 agonist ivuxolimab in advanced cancers. Points from the study as a whole: Expanded clones were, on average, more numerous in CD8+ T cells than in CD4+.

The table came from immunoSEQ multiplex PCR; TCRdb's copy has only in-frame clones and leaves some out. The table has 83,000 or so clones, about 86% seen once. A word on this clone: Its antigen is unknown.

The junction had 0 bases not matched to a gene; V was cut back by 2 bases and J by 5 bases. There are 13 residues in the CDR3. Germline V gene sequence: CDR1 LGHNT, CDR2 FRNRAP. This TCR came from an adult with an advanced solid tumor such as melanoma, head and neck, liver or kidney cancer. The rearrangement uses TRBV12-5 and TRBJ2-3; 8 nucleotides agree with TRBD2. The sample here was CD4+ or CD8+ T cells sorted from blood, taken in a trial of the OX40 agonist ivuxolimab. As DNA, the CDR3 is TGTGCTAGTGGTTTGAGCGGGAGAGATACGCAGTATTTT. Its translation: CASGLSGRDTQYF.